This T cell receptor beta chain was documented in a study of monozygotic twins with inflammatory bowel disease. Points from the study as a whole: Especially with disease activity, IBD patients shared fewer clonotypes with others than healthy twins did.

Sampling involved one blood draw (under 2.7 ml) for every donor. The team made cDNA by running eight separate reactions for each sample. The template switching step added UMIs that contained a 6-nucleotide sample barcode. One entry per CDR3 protein, without DNA, is what TCRdb gives after re-calling the 5' RACE reads. The repertoire table contains 350,000 to 550,000 distinct CDR3 sequences. CDR3 length equals 16 residues. Germline CDR1 is MNHNS and CDR2 is SASEGT. A note on this clonotype: The antigen is not known.

The V and J genes are TRBV6-1 and TRBJ2-7; TCRdb outputs TRBD1, but without DNA this stays unchecked. The sample consisted of blood. This TCR derives from a human donor with ulcerative colitis or Crohn's disease, or a healthy co-twin of an affected twin (not recorded which). The CDR3 is CASSRGGQGAPYEQYF.